Shown below are 27 T cell receptor beta chains from a single sample sequenced in a study of regulatory T cells in long-lasting Graves disease. Combining iRepertoire HTBI primers with Arm-PCR of CDR3 regions, the authors built TCR beta libraries. TCRdb recomputed calls from the multiplex PCR reads with MiXCR, one row per CDR3 protein. The sample carries around 400,000 distinct CDR3 sequences, 15% recorded once. Time point specified: newly diagnosed GD, antithyroid drugs for less than 3 months. Generation of the TCR library employed RNA extracted from PBMCs. The same sample was also studied in work on T cells in Graves' hyperthyroidism and ophthalmopathy.

The sample here was peripheral blood mononuclear cells (PBMCs), taken at new diagnosis, from a patient treated with antithyroid drugs. The source is a woman in her thirties or forties with Graves disease.

This clonotype appeared a few times. The gene calls are TRBV6-1 and TRBJ2-7, with D possibly being TRBD1 or TRBD2 (5 bases each). CDR1 MNHNS and CDR2 SASEGT come from the germline V gene. The CDR3 totals 13 residues. Trimming shortened V by 8 bases and J by 3 bases, and 14 bases separated the two germline ends. CDR3 amino acids: CASQRGRGYEQYF. CDR3 sequence (DNA): TGTGCCAGCCAAAGGGGACGGGGCTACGAGCAGTACTTC.

This clonotype was seen ten or more times. The chain couples TRBV6-1 to TRBJ1-1; D is possibly TRBD1 (5 bases). The germline CDR1 and CDR2 sequences are MNHNS and SASEGT. V was cut by 8 bases and J by 11 bases, with 24 bases left in between. CDR3 size: 14 residues. The CDR3 coding sequence is TGTGCCAGCCGGGCAGGGAATGTTCCGGTTGGGGCTTTCTTT. Its translation is CASRAGNVPVGAFF.

This clonotype was seen ten or more times. The CDR3 reads CASSRPRGIGNTEAFF. The CDR3, as DNA: TGTGCCAGCAGTCGTCCCAGGGGGATAGGTAACACTGAAGCTTTCTTT. This chain connects TRBV28 to TRBJ1-1; 7 bases align to TRBD1. CDR3 size: 16 residues. Germline values: CDR1 MDHEN, CDR2 SYDVKM. After removal of 5 bases from V and 2 bases from J, the junction contained 11 bases not matched to a gene. Full variable domain (remainder filled in from reference TRBV28 and TRBJ1-1): DVKVTQSSRYLVKRTGEKVFLECVQDMDHENMFWYRQDPGLGLRLIYFSYDVKMKEKGDIPEGYSVSREKKERFSLILESASTNQTSMYLCASSRPRGIGNTEAFFGQGTRLTVV.

This clonotype was recorded many times. The chain combines TRBV11-3 with TRBJ2-5; TRBD2 matches 14 bases. V dropped 5 bases and J dropped 5; count of bases not matched to a gene: 13. Germline loops: CDR1 SGHNT, CDR2 YENEEA. The length of the CDR3 is 18 residues. CDR3 loop: CASSHSPGLAGVGETQYF. CDR3 nucleotides: TGTGCCAGCAGCCACTCGCCGGGACTAGCGGGAGTGGGGGAGACCCAGTACTTC. Full variable domain (remainder filled in from reference TRBV11-3 and TRBJ2-5): EAGVVQSPRYKIIEKKQPVAFWCNPISGHNTLYWYLQNLGQGPELLIRYENEEAVDDSQLPKDRFSAERLKGVDSTLKIQPAELGDSAVYLCASSHSPGLAGVGETQYFGPGTRLLVL.

This clonotype showed up many times. The V gene is TRBV20-1, the J gene TRBJ2-7; 12 bases fit TRBD1. Germline trimming cut 0 bases from V and 4 bases from J; bases unmatched to any gene: 7. This CDR3 has 16 residues. CDR1 and CDR2 from the germline V gene are DFQATT and SNEGSKA (reference sequence). The CDR3 sequence is CSARDNRDRGRYEQYF. The CDR3 coding sequence is TGCAGTGCTAGAGATAACCGGGACAGGGGGCGATACGAGCAGTACTTC.

In its sample, this clonotype was seen many times. This chain connects TRBV12-3 or TRBV12-4 to TRBJ2-3; 14 positions match TRBD2. This CDR3 has 17 amino acids. V was pared by 3 bases and J by 5 bases, with 7 bases of the junction left unmatched. The CDR3 protein is CASSFGTSGSKLDTQYF. In DNA, the CDR3 is TGTGCCAGCAGTTTTGGGACTAGCGGGAGTAAGTTAGATACGCAGTATTTT.

This clonotype appeared many times. This chain links TRBV20-1 with TRBJ2-7; 11 bases fit TRBD2. The CDR3 totals 15 residues. CDR1 and CDR2 from the germline V gene are DFQATT and SNEGSKA (reference sequence). V shed 1 base and J 7 bases; nucleotides not matched to a gene: 9. The CDR3 protein is CSARGPLAGVGEQYF. In nucleotides, the CDR3 is TGCAGTGCTAGAGGGCCACTAGCGGGAGTCGGAGAGCAGTACTTC.

Worth noting for this clonotype: Given a much more abundant clone one base away, this may be a read error. The chain couples TRBV27 to TRBJ2-7, with D maybe TRBD2 (7 bases). V was pared by 2 bases and J by 2 bases, with 13 bases between. The CDR3 is 15 amino acids. Germline CDR1 reads MNHEY; CDR2 reads SMNVEV (reference sequence). The DNA of the CDR3 is TGTGCCAGCAGTTTAACAGGGAGGGGGGCCTACGAGCAGTACTTC. It is translated as CASSLTGRGAYEQYF.

A few counts support this clonotype. This chain connects TRBV28 to TRBJ2-7; 7 bases match TRBD2. The length of the CDR3 is 14 residues. The germline CDR1 and CDR2 sequences are MDHEN and SYDVKM. The ends lost 2 bases at V and 4 bases at J; junction bases unmatched: 5. The CDR3 coding sequence is TGTGCCAGCAGTTTAACTCTAGCGGCTTACGAGCAGTACTTC. This codes for CASSLTLAAYEQYF.

This clonotype was counted many times. The chain recombines TRBV28 with TRBJ2-6; the D gene is possibly TRBD2 (5 bases). The germline CDR1 and CDR2 sequences are MDHEN and SYDVKM. This CDR3 is 18 amino acids long. V lost 2 bases and J lost 0, with 14 bases in between. The CDR3 sequence: CASSLPPETSSGANVLTF. The CDR3 nucleotides are TGTGCCAGCAGTTTACCCCCAGAAACTAGCTCTGGGGCCAACGTCCTGACTTTC.

V and J are TRBV20-1 and TRBJ2-5; TRBD2 matches at 13 bases. Germline-derived CDR1 and CDR2 are DFQATT and SNEGSKA (reference sequence). The CDR3 length is 18 residues. The junction had 14 bases not matched to a gene; V was cut back by 5 bases and J by 2 bases. CDR3 nucleotides: TGCAGTGCTTCAAAGGGGGTCCCGGGACTAGCGGGGCAAGAGACCCAGTACTTC. This translates into CSASKGVPGLAGQETQYF.

There are many counts of this clonotype. The rearrangement uses TRBV14 and TRBJ2-1; D unclear. The V and J ends lost 0 bases and 3 bases respectively, with 15 bases between them. CDR3 length: 17 amino acids. Germline V gene sequence: CDR1 SGHDN, CDR2 FVKESK. The CDR3 coding sequence is TGTGCCAGCAGCCAAGAGGTGGGTTTTGGAGACTACAATGAGCAGTTCTTC. Amino acids: CASSQEVGFGDYNEQFF.

This clonotype was counted many times. The V gene is TRBV6-1, the J gene TRBJ2-5; perhaps D is TRBD1 or TRBD2 (6 bases each). Germline V CDR1 and CDR2: MNHNS, SASEGT. Trimming removed 5 bases from V and 3 bases from J, with 19 bases in between. The CDR3 loop spans 16 amino acids. The CDR3 bases are TGTGCCAGCAGTCCCAATTGGGGGGCTAAAAAAGAGACCCAGTACTTC. This gives the protein CASSPNWGAKKETQYF.

The CDR3 here is CASSYGGRAVTDTQYF. CDR3 DNA: TGTGCCAGCAGTTACGGAGGGAGGGCCGTTACAGATACGCAGTATTTT. The genes are TRBV6-9 and TRBJ2-3; TRBD2 matches 7 bases. The junction had 9 bases not matched to a gene; V was cut back by 3 bases and J by 3 bases. The germline CDR1 and CDR2 sequences are MNHGY and SVAAGI. CDR3 length: 16 amino acids.

This clonotype was detected a few times. The rearrangement joins TRBV7-9 to TRBJ1-4; D gene unclear. V was trimmed by 4 bases and J by 8 bases, leaving 11 bases between them. The CDR3 runs to 13 residues. From germline, CDR1 is SEHNR and CDR2 FQNEAQ (reference sequence). This CDR3 reads CASSSDLSEKLFF. CDR3 nucleotides: TGTGCCAGCAGCTCGGATCTTTCCGAAAAACTGTTTTTT.

This clonotype was counted at least ten times. The genes are TRBV30 and TRBJ1-5, with 9 nucleotides matching TRBD1. This CDR3 contains 15 residues. CDR1 and CDR2 from the germline V gene are GTSNPN and SVGIG (reference sequence). V was pared by 2 bases and J by 5 bases, with 7 bases of the junction left unmatched. The CDR3 DNA follows: TGTGCCTGGAGTCCGGACAGGGGTTTTGATCAGCCCCAGCATTTT. It is translated as CAWSPDRGFDQPQHF.

This clonotype was seen only once. The chain has TRBV20-1 and TRBJ2-2; no firm D call. In germline, CDR1 is DFQATT, CDR2 SNEGSKA (reference sequence). The V end lost 3 bases, the J end lost 8 bases, and 13 bases lay between the germline ends. The CDR3 length is 13 residues. CDR3 loop: CSASQARQGELFF. DNA for the CDR3: TGCAGTGCTAGTCAGGCTAGACAAGGGGAGCTGTTTTTT.

This clonotype has ten or more counts. This rearrangement joins TRBV2 to TRBJ1-4, with a weak D call TRBD1 (6 bases). Trimming cost V 7 bases and J 1 base, with 10 bases left between them. Germline assignment: CDR1 SNHLY and CDR2 FYNNEI. CDR3 length: 14 residues. Here the CDR3 DNA reads TGTGCCAGCACAGACAGGAGAACTAATGAAAAACTGTTTTTT. Encoded protein: CASTDRRTNEKLFF.

On this clonotype: This may stem from a read error, because a much larger clone lies one nucleotide away. The CDR3 DNA reads TGTGCCGGCAGTGGGGTCGGGACAGGGTTTTTCAATGAGCAGTTCTTC. Amino acid sequence: CAGSGVGTGFFNEQFF. This chain links TRBV6-2 or TRBV6-3 with TRBJ2-1; TRBD1 agrees at 9 bases. Germline CDR1 MNHEY, CDR2 SVGEGT. The CDR3 runs to 16 residues.

This clonotype occurred many times. The J gene is TRBJ2-1, the V gene TRBV27; TRBD2 agrees at 10 bases. The CDR3 covers 16 residues. Germline-derived CDR1 and CDR2 are MNHEY and SMNVEV (reference sequence). After removal of 4 bases from V and 11 bases from J, the junction contained 14 bases not matched to a gene. CDR3 in amino acids: CASSSPRAGGPIKQFF. Written as DNA, the CDR3 is TGTGCCAGCAGTTCCCCCCGAGCGGGAGGGCCGATCAAGCAGTTCTTC.

A single count supports this clonotype. Germline is not matched at one junction end, which may reflect a read error. The chain combines TRBV29-1 with TRBJ2-5; D is unclear. The CDR3 spans 14 residues. Germline V CDR1 and CDR2: SQVTM, ANQGSEA. CDR3 sequence (DNA): TGCAGCGTTGCGTCCAGGTTGGCGAAAGAGGCCCAGTACTTC. Translation: CSVASRLAKEAQYF.

This sequence joins TRBV7-6 and TRBJ2-1; 11 bases map to TRBD2. Losses at the gene ends were 5 bases for V and 6 bases for J; bases not matched to a gene: 9. CDR3 length: 16 amino acids. Germline-derived CDR1 and CDR2 are SGHVS and FNYEAQ. The CDR3 nucleotides read TGTGCCAGCAGCCAAAGGGGGACTAGCGGCCGCAATGAGCAGTTCTTC. Protein sequence: CASSQRGTSGRNEQFF.

Comments on this clonotype: This may stem from a read error, because a much larger clone lies one nucleotide away. This chain links TRBV6-1 with TRBJ2-1; 8 nucleotides line up with TRBD1. The CDR3 is 18 residues long. Germline values: CDR1 MNHNS, CDR2 SASEGT. V gave up 1 base and J gave up 13 bases; unmatched junction bases: 21. The CDR3 is CASSEGVGAGGAVETQFF. For the CDR3, the DNA is TGTGCCAGCAGTGAAGGGGTTGGCGCAGGGGGCGCGGTGGAGACCCAGTTCTTC.

Ten or more counts support this clonotype. The CDR3 spells CAWKTGRSPLHF. The CDR3, as DNA: TGTGCCTGGAAGACGGGGAGATCACCCCTCCACTTT. The chain is built from TRBV30 and TRBJ1-6; no clear D gene. The CDR3 length is 12 residues. Trimming left V 4 bases short and J 10 bases short, with 11 bases between. Germline values: CDR1 GTSNPN, CDR2 SVGIG (reference sequence).

This clonotype was picked up a small number of times. This chain links TRBV7-8 with TRBJ2-1; D possibly corresponds to TRBD1 (5 bases). The CDR3 is made up of 14 amino acids. Germline loops: CDR1 SGHVS, CDR2 FQNEAQ. Trimming took off 1 base at V and 7 bases at J, with 11 bases between the two ends. The CDR3 loop reads CASSLGGRANEQFF. CDR3 DNA sequence: TGTGCCAGCAGCTTAGGGGGCAGGGCGAATGAGCAGTTCTTC.

The sample holds many counts of this clonotype. The V gene is TRBV12-3 or TRBV12-4, the J gene TRBJ2-4; 10 bases agree with TRBD2. The CDR3 totals 14 residues. The V gene end was trimmed by 5 bases and the J gene end by 4 bases; junction bases not matched to a gene: 2. The CDR3 here is CASSRTSGKNIQYF. The CDR3 nucleotides are TGTGCCAGCAGTCGGACTAGCGGAAAAAACATTCAGTACTTC.

Remarks on this clonotype: One end of the junction fails to match germline, which may point to a read error. The chain couples TRBV19 to TRBJ1-2; 8 bases match TRBD1. Germline assignment: CDR1 LNHDA and CDR2 SQIVND (reference sequence). The CDR3 spans 13 residues. The CDR3 loop is CASSMAGGHGHTF. The CDR3 DNA reads TGTGCCAGTAGTATGGCAGGGGGCCATGGCCACACCTTC. The full variable domain, its missing parts supplied by reference TRBV19 and TRBJ1-2, is DGGITQSPKYLFRKEGQNVTLSCEQNLNHDAMYWYRQDPGQGLRLIYYSQIVNDFQKGDIAEGYSVSREKKESFPLTVTSAQKNPTAFYLCASSMAGGHGHTFGSGTRLTVV.